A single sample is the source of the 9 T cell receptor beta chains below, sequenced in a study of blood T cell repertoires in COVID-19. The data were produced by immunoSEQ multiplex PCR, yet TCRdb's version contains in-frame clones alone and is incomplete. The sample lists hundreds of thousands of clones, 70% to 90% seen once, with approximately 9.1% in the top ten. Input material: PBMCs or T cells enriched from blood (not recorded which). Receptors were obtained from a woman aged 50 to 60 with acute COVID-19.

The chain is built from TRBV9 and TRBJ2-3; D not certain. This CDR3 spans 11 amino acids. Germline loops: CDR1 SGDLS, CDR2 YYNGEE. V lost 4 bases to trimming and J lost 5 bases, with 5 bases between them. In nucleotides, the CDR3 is TGTGCCAGCAGCTCCTTAGATACGCAGTATTTT. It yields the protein CASSSLDTQYF.

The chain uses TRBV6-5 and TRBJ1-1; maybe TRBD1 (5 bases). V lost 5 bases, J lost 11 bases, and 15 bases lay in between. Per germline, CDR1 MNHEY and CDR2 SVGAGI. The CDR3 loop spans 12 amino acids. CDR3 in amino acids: CASSTGPPGAFF. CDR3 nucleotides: TGTGCCAGCAGTACCGGGCCCCCAGGGGCTTTCTTT.

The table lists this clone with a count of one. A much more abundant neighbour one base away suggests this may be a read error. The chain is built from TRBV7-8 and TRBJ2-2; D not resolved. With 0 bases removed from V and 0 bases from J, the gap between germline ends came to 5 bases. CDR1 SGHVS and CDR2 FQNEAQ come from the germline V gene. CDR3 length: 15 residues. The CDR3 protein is CASSLASANTGELFF. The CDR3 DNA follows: TGTGCCAGCAGCTTAGCCTCCGCGAACACCGGGGAGCTGTTTTTT. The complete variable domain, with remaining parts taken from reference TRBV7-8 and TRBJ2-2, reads GAGVSQSPRYKVAKRGQDVALRCDPISGHVSLFWYQQALGQGPEFLTYFQNEAQLDKSGLPSDRFFAERPEGSVSTLKIQRTQQEDSAVYLCASSLASANTGELFFGEGSRLTVL.

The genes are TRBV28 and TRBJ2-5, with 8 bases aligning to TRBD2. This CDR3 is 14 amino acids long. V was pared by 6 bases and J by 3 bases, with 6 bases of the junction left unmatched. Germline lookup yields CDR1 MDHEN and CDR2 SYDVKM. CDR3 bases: TGTGCCAGCAGCCCCCCCGGGGGGGAAGAGACCCAGTACTTC. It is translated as CASSPPGGEETQYF.

The CDR3 is CGALANYGYTF. CDR3 nucleotides: TGTGGCGCCCTCGCTAACTATGGCTACACCTTC. The chain recombines TRBV28 with TRBJ1-2; no reliable D call. Germline V gene lookup returns CDR1 MDHEN and CDR2 SYDVKM. The CDR3 runs 11 residues.

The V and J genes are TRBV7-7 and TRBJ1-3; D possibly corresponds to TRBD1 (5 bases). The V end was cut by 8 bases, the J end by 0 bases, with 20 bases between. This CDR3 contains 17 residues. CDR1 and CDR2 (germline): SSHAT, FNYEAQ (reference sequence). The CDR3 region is CASASPRQRSSGNTIYF. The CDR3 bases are TGTGCCAGCGCGAGTCCAAGACAGAGGAGCTCTGGAAACACCATATATTTT.

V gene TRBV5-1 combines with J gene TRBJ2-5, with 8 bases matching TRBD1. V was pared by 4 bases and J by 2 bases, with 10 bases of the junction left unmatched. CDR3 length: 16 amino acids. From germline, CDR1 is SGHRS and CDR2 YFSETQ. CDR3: CASSRWTGLSQETQYF. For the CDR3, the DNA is TGCGCCAGCAGCCGTTGGACAGGGCTCTCTCAAGAGACCCAGTACTTC. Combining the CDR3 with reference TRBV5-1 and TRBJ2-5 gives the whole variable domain KAGVTQTPRYLIKTRGQQVTLSCSPISGHRSVSWYQQTPGQGLQFLFEYFSETQRNKGNFPGRFSGRQFSNSRSEMNVSTLELGDSALYLCASSRWTGLSQETQYFGPGTRLLVL.

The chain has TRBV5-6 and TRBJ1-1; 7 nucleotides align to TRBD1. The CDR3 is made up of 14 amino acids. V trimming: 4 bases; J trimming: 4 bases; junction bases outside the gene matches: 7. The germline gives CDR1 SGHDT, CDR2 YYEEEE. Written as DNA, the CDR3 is TGTGCCAGCAGCGACAGGGCCTTGGGCACTGAAGCTTTCTTT. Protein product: CASSDRALGTEAFF.

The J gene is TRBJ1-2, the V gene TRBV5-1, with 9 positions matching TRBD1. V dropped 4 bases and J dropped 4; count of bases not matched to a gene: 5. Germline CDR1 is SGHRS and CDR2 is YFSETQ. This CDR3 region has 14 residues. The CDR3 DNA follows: TGCGCCAGCAGCAACGGACAGGGGACCTATGGCTACACCTTC. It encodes CASSNGQGTYGYTF.